The next 17 T cell receptor beta chains were all read from a single sample in a study of cytomegalovirus exposure and HLA in healthy donors. The primer mix had 60 Vbeta and 13 Jbeta primers. Only in-frame clones appear in the TCRdb table, and some are missing; sequencing was by immunoSEQ multiplex PCR. The sample lists 250,000 to 350,000 clones; roughly 70% were seen once. The sample was PBMCs. These receptor sequences come from a female donor in good health and CMV-seronegative.

The chain uses TRBV19 and TRBJ2-5; 7 bases fit TRBD2. The CDR3 has 13 residues. V shed 5 bases and J 5 bases; nucleotides not matched to a gene: 5. Germline V gene sequence: CDR1 LNHDA, CDR2 SQIVND (reference sequence). As DNA, the CDR3 is TGTGCCAGTAGTCGCGGGGGTTGGGAGACCCAGTACTTC. Translated: CASSRGGWETQYF. Looking up the rest from reference TRBV19 and TRBJ2-5 gives the full variable domain: DGGITQSPKYLFRKEGQNVTLSCEQNLNHDAMYWYRQDPGQGLRLIYYSQIVNDFQKGDIAEGYSVSREKKESFPLTVTSAQKNPTAFYLCASSRGGWETQYFGPGTRLLVL.

The table lists this clone with a few counts. The chain joins TRBV5-1 to TRBJ2-1, with 14 positions matching TRBD2. The J segment lost 3 bases and the V segment lost 1 base, leaving 6 bases of the junction unmatched. The CDR3 spans 18 residues. Looked up from germline, CDR1 is SGHRS and CDR2 is YFSETQ. Here the CDR3 reads CASSLKGLAGELYNEQFF. Here the CDR3 DNA reads TGCGCCAGCAGCTTGAAGGGACTAGCGGGAGAACTCTACAATGAGCAGTTCTTC.

The chain combines TRBV10-3 with TRBJ2-7; D ambiguous. Germline CDR1 and CDR2: ENHRY and SYGVKD. The germline V and J ends were trimmed by 4 bases and 2 bases, with 6 bases remaining between them. The CDR3 totals 12 residues. The CDR3 spells CAISVEAYEQYF. CDR3 bases: TGTGCCATCAGTGTCGAGGCCTACGAGCAGTACTTC.

This rearrangement joins TRBV2 to TRBJ2-1; TRBD2 aligns across 11 bases. V shed 7 bases and J 4 bases; nucleotides not matched to a gene: 3. This CDR3 spans 14 amino acids. CDR1 and CDR2 (germline): SNHLY, FYNNEI. The CDR3 is CASTGLAEYNEQFF. The DNA for the CDR3 is TGTGCCAGCACGGGACTAGCGGAGTACAATGAGCAGTTCTTC.

Written as DNA, the CDR3 is TGCGCCTCCAATCTCGGGACTAGCGGCTTCACAGATACGCAGTATTTT. Amino acids: CASNLGTSGFTDTQYF. V gene TRBV4-1 combines with J gene TRBJ2-3; 11 bases are a match to TRBD2. With 11 bases clipped from V and 2 bases from J, the junction kept 12 bases outside the gene matches. There are 16 residues in the CDR3. Germline V gene lookup returns CDR1 MGHRA and CDR2 YSYEKL.

This chain uses TRBV5-1 with TRBJ2-1; 10 bases agree with TRBD2. Germline V lookup: CDR1 SGHRS, CDR2 YFSETQ. The CDR3 is 16 amino acids. After removal of 4 bases from V and 8 bases from J, the junction contained 12 bases not matched to a gene. The CDR3 loop reads CASSTLSAGGSHEQFF. In DNA form, the CDR3 reads TGCGCCAGCAGCACGCTTTCAGCGGGAGGGTCCCATGAGCAGTTCTTC.

V is TRBV29-1 and J is TRBJ1-1; 7 bases fit TRBD1. V dropped 5 bases and J dropped 9; count of bases not matched to a gene: 6. The CDR3 has 11 residues. Germline assignment: CDR1 SQVTM and CDR2 ANQGSEA. The CDR3 sequence is CSVRQGDKAFF. The CDR3 nucleotides are TGCAGCGTTCGCCAGGGGGACAAAGCTTTCTTT.

This chain uses TRBV5-4 with TRBJ2-5; TRBD1 agrees at 8 bases. Unmatched junction bases numbered 3, after V lost 0 bases and J lost 5 bases. Germline CDR1 is SGHNT and CDR2 is YYREEE (reference sequence). The CDR3 runs 14 residues. The CDR3 nucleotides are TGTGCCAGCAGCTTGGGACAGGGGTACGAGACCCAGTACTTC. Translated: CASSLGQGYETQYF.

V gene TRBV11-2 combines with J gene TRBJ2-7; 7 positions agree with TRBD1. The CDR3 length is 13 residues. Per germline, CDR1 SGHAT and CDR2 FQNNGV. The V gene end was trimmed by 11 bases and the J gene end by 5 bases; junction bases not matched to a gene: 12. The CDR3 nucleotides are TGTGCCGGGTCTCCTGGACAGGCGAACGAGCAGTACTTC. It yields the protein CAGSPGQANEQYF.

The chain links TRBV5-4 to TRBJ2-2; no clear D. Trimming shortened V by 1 base and J by 6 bases, and 13 bases separated the two germline ends. Germline V CDR1 and CDR2: SGHNT, YYREEE (reference sequence). The CDR3 covers 15 residues. CDR3 DNA sequence: TGTGCCAGCAGCTTGAGTGTTCAGACACCCGGGGAGCTGTTTTTT. It is translated as CASSLSVQTPGELFF.

CDR3 nucleotide sequence: TGTGCCGGTAGCGTATCCTACGAGCAGTACTTC. Encoded protein: CAGSVSYEQYF. The chain has TRBV30 and TRBJ2-7, with a weak D call TRBD2 (5 bases). V was clipped by 8 bases and J by 1 base, with 9 bases between them. This CDR3 has 11 residues. Germline values: CDR1 GTSNPN, CDR2 SVGIG (reference sequence). Full variable domain (remainder filled in from reference TRBV30 and TRBJ2-7): SQTIHQWPATLVQPVGSPLSLECTVEGTSNPNLYWYRQAAGRGLQLLFYSVGIGQISSEVPQNLSASRPQDRQFILSSKKLLLSDSGFYLCAGSVSYEQYFGPGTRLTVT.

This clone was seen a single time. V usage is TRBV29-1 and J usage is TRBJ1-2; D perhaps matches TRBD1 (6 bases). CDR3 length equals 12 residues. With 4 bases removed from V and 2 bases from J, the gap between germline ends came to 8 bases. The germline V gene encodes CDR1 SQVTM and CDR2 ANQGSEA. The CDR3 DNA is TGCAGCGTTGGGGACAAGAACTATGGCTACACCTTC. This translates into CSVGDKNYGYTF.

The DNA for the CDR3 is TGTGCGGGCCAGGACCGGGACTATTCCACAGATACGCAGTATTTT. Translating it yields CAGQDRDYSTDTQYF. J is TRBJ2-3 and V is TRBV30, with 7 positions matching TRBD2. The CDR3 is made up of 15 amino acids. Germline values: CDR1 GTSNPN, CDR2 SVGIG (reference sequence).

The sample holds one count of this clone. V usage is TRBV13 and J usage is TRBJ2-7; 9 nucleotides line up with TRBD2. Trimming took 5 bases from V and 3 from J; bases not matched to a gene: 8. CDR3 length: 15 residues. Germline CDR1 reads PRHDT; CDR2 reads FYEKMQ (reference sequence). The CDR3 DNA is TGTGCCAGCAGCAACCGACTAGCGGTCCTCTACGAGCAGTACTTC. Protein product: CASSNRLAVLYEQYF.

The chain carries TRBV14 and TRBJ1-3; no reliable D call. The V end was cut by 6 bases, the J end by 4 bases, with 19 bases between. CDR1 is SGHDN, CDR2 FVKESK, per germline. This CDR3 comprises 16 residues. For the CDR3, the DNA is TGTGCCAGCAGTCCAACAAGGGAGAGGCCCGGAAACACCATATATTTT. It codes for CASSPTRERPGNTIYF.

There are a few counts of this clone. The rearrangement joins TRBV5-1 to TRBJ2-7; TRBD2 matches at 10 bases. Germline V lookup: CDR1 SGHRS, CDR2 YFSETQ. The V gene end was trimmed by 2 bases and the J gene end by 6 bases; junction bases not matched to a gene: 11. This CDR3 is 16 amino acids long. The CDR3 region is CASSLRIAGGSGEQYF. CDR3 DNA: TGCGCCAGCAGCTTAAGAATAGCGGGAGGCTCGGGCGAGCAGTACTTC.

The gene calls are TRBV6-1 and TRBJ1-1, with D possibly TRBD1 on 6 matching bases. CDR1 and CDR2 (germline): MNHNS, SASEGT. This CDR3 has 15 residues. V lost 7 bases and J 3 bases, leaving 18 bases between the germline ends. CDR3 residues: CASKSRGQYDTEAFF. Here the CDR3 DNA reads TGTGCCAGCAAGAGTCGGGGACAATATGACACTGAAGCTTTCTTT.